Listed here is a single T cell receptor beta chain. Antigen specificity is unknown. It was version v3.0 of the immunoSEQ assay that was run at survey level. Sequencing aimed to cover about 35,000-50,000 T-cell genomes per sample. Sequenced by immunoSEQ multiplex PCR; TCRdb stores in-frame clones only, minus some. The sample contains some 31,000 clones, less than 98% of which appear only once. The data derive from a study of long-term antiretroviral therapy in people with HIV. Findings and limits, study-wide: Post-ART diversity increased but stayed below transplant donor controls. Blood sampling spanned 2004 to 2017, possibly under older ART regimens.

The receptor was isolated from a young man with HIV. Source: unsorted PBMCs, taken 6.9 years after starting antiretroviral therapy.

The CDR3 reads CASSLAGANTEAFF. DNA of the CDR3: TGTGCCAGCAGCTTGGCAGGGGCGAACACTGAAGCTTTCTTT. The chain uses TRBV7-2 and TRBJ1-1; tentatively, D is TRBD1 (6 bases). V lost 3 bases and J 1 base, leaving 9 bases between the germline ends. The CDR3 is 14 residues long. Per germline, CDR1 SGHTA and CDR2 FQGNSA.